These 18 T cell receptor beta chains were all obtained from the same sample, sequenced in a study of vaccination effects on CD4 cells after COVID-19. These TCRs are of unknown antigen specificity. Repertoires were generated with immunoSEQ multiplex PCR, while TCRdb's copy carries only in-frame clones and drops some. The top ten clones hold 3% of a sample with about 58,000 clones, 60% to 85% of them seen once. When around 10 days of culture had elapsed, CD4+ T cells were isolated. Source: CD4+ T cells from PBMCs cultured without peptide, taken before COVID-19 vaccination. The receptors here all came from a human donor who received a COVID-19 vaccine.

This clone was detected a few times. This chain links TRBV2 with TRBJ2-1; tentatively, D is TRBD1 (6 bases). Trimming stripped 1 base from V and 4 bases from J, with 11 bases between. This CDR3 is 15 amino acids long. Germline CDR1 is SNHLY and CDR2 is FYNNEI. This chain's CDR3 is CASSEGRTEYNEQFF. The CDR3 nucleotides are TGTGCCAGCAGTGAAGGAAGGACAGAATACAATGAGCAGTTCTTC.

The V call is TRBV28, the J call TRBJ2-3; D might be TRBD1 (5 bases). Germline V gene sequence: CDR1 MDHEN, CDR2 SYDVKM. V was clipped by 6 bases and J by 0 bases, with 13 bases between them. This CDR3 is built from 15 residues. The CDR3 DNA sequence: TGTGCCAGCAGGACCAGGACATGGAGCACAGATACGCAGTATTTT. Protein sequence: CASRTRTWSTDTQYF.

V and J are TRBV24-1 and TRBJ1-1; TRBD1 matches at 7 bases. V trimming: 0 bases; J trimming: 5 bases; junction bases outside the gene matches: 5. Germline loops: CDR1 KGHDR, CDR2 SFDVKD. There are 15 residues in the CDR3. The CDR3 spells CATSDLKGARTEAFF. In nucleotides, the CDR3 is TGTGCCACCAGTGATTTGAAGGGGGCGCGAACTGAAGCTTTCTTT.

The rearrangement uses TRBV11-3 and TRBJ2-6; 7 bases map to TRBD1. V dropped 4 bases and J dropped 4; count of bases not matched to a gene: 4. Germline loops: CDR1 SGHNT, CDR2 YENEEA. The CDR3 extends over 15 amino acids. The CDR3 is CASSSTGLGANVLTF. DNA of the CDR3: TGTGCCAGCAGCTCGACAGGGTTAGGGGCCAACGTCCTGACTTTC.

The rearrangement links TRBV19 to TRBJ2-3; 7 nucleotides align to TRBD1. The germline V gene has CDR1 LNHDA and CDR2 SQIVND (reference sequence). The V segment lost 7 bases and the J segment 0 bases; nucleotides outside the gene matches: 10. The CDR3 runs 16 residues. CDR3 nucleotides: TGTGCCAGTACGAACAGGGGCCATGCTAGCACAGATACGCAGTATTTT. This gives the protein CASTNRGHASTDTQYF.

The chain combines TRBV28 with TRBJ2-7; D might be TRBD1 (5 bases). Trimming removed 6 bases from V and 1 base from J, with 13 bases in between. The CDR3 totals 14 residues. Per germline, CDR1 MDHEN and CDR2 SYDVKM. The CDR3 loop is CASRNSGSSYEQYV. The CDR3 bases are TGTGCCAGCAGAAACTCAGGGTCTTCCTACGAGCAGTACGTC.

This chain joins TRBV19 and TRBJ1-5; weak D call: TRBD1 (6 bases). The CDR3 runs 20 residues. Trimming cost V 3 bases and J 3 bases, with 27 bases left between them. CDR1 is LNHDA, CDR2 SQIVND, per germline (reference sequence). The CDR3 region has the DNA TGTGCCAGTAGTATTGGTTGGGCAGGGGTAGATGGGCCGATCAATCAGCCCCAGCATTTT. Amino acid sequence: CASSIGWAGVDGPINQPQHF.

The V and J genes are TRBV28 and TRBJ1-5; perhaps TRBD1 as D (5 bases). V lost 6 bases and J 2 bases, leaving 14 bases between the germline ends. The CDR3 runs 15 residues. In germline, CDR1 is MDHEN, CDR2 SYDVKM. This CDR3 is CASRSQGWGNQPQHF. The DNA for the CDR3 is TGTGCCAGCAGATCGCAGGGTTGGGGCAATCAGCCCCAGCATTTT.

CDR3: CASSFGQGQETQYF. CDR3 DNA sequence: TGCGCCAGCAGCTTCGGACAGGGACAAGAGACCCAGTACTTC. The chain links TRBV5-1 to TRBJ2-5; 8 bases map to TRBD1. CDR3 length: 14 amino acids. V trimming: 2 bases; J trimming: 2 bases; junction bases outside the gene matches: 2. Germline assignment: CDR1 SGHRS and CDR2 YFSETQ.

The V call is TRBV7-2, the J call TRBJ2-5; 10 bases are a match to TRBD2. The CDR3 has 16 amino acids. The junction had 7 bases not matched to a gene; V was cut back by 5 bases and J by 1 base. Germline V gives CDR1 SGHTA, CDR2 FQGNSA. CDR3 region: CASSTSGTSAQETQYF. The CDR3 region has the DNA TGTGCCAGCAGCACGTCCGGGACTAGCGCCCAAGAGACCCAGTACTTC.

The chain is built from TRBV7-3 and TRBJ2-3, with 10 bases lining up with TRBD2. Germline-derived CDR1 and CDR2 are SGHTA and FQGTGA. This CDR3 contains 15 residues. Losses at the gene ends were 5 bases for V and 5 bases for J; bases not matched to a gene: 7. Here the CDR3 DNA reads TGTGCCAGCAGCCAAGCGGGGGGGCGAATAGATACGCAGTATTTT. This sequence encodes CASSQAGGRIDTQYF.

The V gene is TRBV2, the J gene TRBJ2-1, with D tentatively TRBD1 or TRBD2 (6 bases each). This CDR3 has 17 residues. V dropped 3 bases and J dropped 5 bases, with 20 bases sitting between them. The germline CDR1 and CDR2 sequences are SNHLY and FYNNEI. DNA of the CDR3: TGTGCCAGCAGTGAGTGGGGGCGGGACTCCAAGGACAATGAGCAGTTCTTC. Translated, it gives CASSEWGRDSKDNEQFF. The full variable domain, rest sourced from reference TRBV2 and TRBJ2-1, is EPEVTQTPSHQVTQMGQEVILRCVPISNHLYFYWYRQILGQKVEFLVSFYNNEISEKSEIFDDQFSVERPDGSNFTLKIRSTKLEDSAMYFCASSEWGRDSKDNEQFFGPGTRLTVL.

The CDR3 DNA is TGCGCCAGCAGCTTGGCTAGTAATGAAAAACTGTTTTTT. The encoded protein is CASSLASNEKLFF. The chain is built from TRBV5-1 and TRBJ1-4; D not resolved. The ends were cut back, 0 bases at V and 4 bases at J, with 4 bases in the middle. This CDR3 region has 13 residues. Germline V gives CDR1 SGHRS, CDR2 YFSETQ.

The chain uses TRBV30 and TRBJ1-2, with D perhaps matching TRBD1 (5 bases). The germline V and J ends were trimmed by 0 bases and 4 bases, with 24 bases remaining between them. In germline, CDR1 is GTSNPN, CDR2 SVGIG (reference sequence). The CDR3 extends over 18 amino acids. The chain's CDR3 is CAWSVIRHPGTESYGYTF. The CDR3 coding sequence is TGTGCCTGGAGTGTAATCCGTCACCCCGGGACGGAGAGCTATGGCTACACCTTC.

Only a few counts were recorded for this clone. This chain's CDR3 is CSASTPDGYTF. In nucleotides, the CDR3 is TGCAGTGCTAGTACACCCGATGGCTACACCTTC. The chain combines TRBV20-1 with TRBJ1-2; D uncertain. Germline values: CDR1 DFQATT, CDR2 SNEGSKA (reference sequence). This CDR3 contains 11 residues. Trimming removed 3 bases from V and 6 bases from J, with 8 bases in between.

This clone has just a few counts. The chain carries TRBV5-1 and TRBJ1-2; the match to TRBD1 covers 8 bases. The ends lost 3 bases at V and 7 bases at J; junction bases unmatched: 5. The CDR3 loop spans 13 amino acids. In germline, CDR1 is SGHRS, CDR2 YFSETQ. CDR3 protein: CASSSDRGSGYTF. In nucleotides, the CDR3 is TGCGCCAGCAGCTCAGACAGGGGTAGTGGCTACACCTTC.

The chain couples TRBV4-1 to TRBJ1-6, with D possibly being TRBD1 (6 bases). The V end was cut by 0 bases, the J end by 0 bases, with 24 bases between. CDR3 length: 22 residues. Germline lookup yields CDR1 MGHRA and CDR2 YSYEKL. For the CDR3, the DNA is TGCGCCAGCAGCCAAGATCGGGTTATCGGGGGGCTACTTAGCTCCTATAATTCACCCCTCCACTTT. Translation: CASSQDRVIGGLLSSYNSPLHF.

The chain has TRBV6-5 and TRBJ1-1; a weak D match, TRBD1 (5 bases). The V end lost 11 bases, the J end lost 4 bases, and 14 bases lay between the germline ends. The CDR3 runs 12 residues. In germline, CDR1 is MNHEY, CDR2 SVGAGI. As DNA, the CDR3 is TGTGCCTATTCTGGGGGGAGCACTGAAGCTTTCTTT. The encoded protein is CAYSGGSTEAFF.